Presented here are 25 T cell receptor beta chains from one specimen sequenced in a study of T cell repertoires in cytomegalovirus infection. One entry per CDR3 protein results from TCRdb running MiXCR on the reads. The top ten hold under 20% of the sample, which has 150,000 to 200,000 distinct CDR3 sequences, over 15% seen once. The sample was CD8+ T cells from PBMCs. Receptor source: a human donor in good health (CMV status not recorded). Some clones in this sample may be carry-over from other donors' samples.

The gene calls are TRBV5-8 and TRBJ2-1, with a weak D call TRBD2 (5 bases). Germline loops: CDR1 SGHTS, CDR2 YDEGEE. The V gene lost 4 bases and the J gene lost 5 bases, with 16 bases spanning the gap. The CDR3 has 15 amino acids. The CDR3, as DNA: TGTGCCAGCAGCCATCGGACTGGATATAACAATGAGCAGTTCTTC. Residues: CASSHRTGYNNEQFF. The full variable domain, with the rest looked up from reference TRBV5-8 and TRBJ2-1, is EAGVTQSPTHLIKTRGQQATLRCSPISGHTSVYWYQQALGLGLQFLLWYDEGEERNRGNFPPRFSGRQFPNYSSELNVNALELEDSALYLCASSHRTGYNNEQFFGPGTRLTVL.

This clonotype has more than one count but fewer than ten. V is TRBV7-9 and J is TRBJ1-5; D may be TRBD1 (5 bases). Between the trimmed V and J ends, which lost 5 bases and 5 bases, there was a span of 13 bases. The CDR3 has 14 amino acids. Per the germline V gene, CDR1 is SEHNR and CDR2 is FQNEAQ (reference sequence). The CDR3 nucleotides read TGTGCCAGCAGCCCCTCAGGGAGGGATCAGCCCCAGCATTTT. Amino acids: CASSPSGRDQPQHF.

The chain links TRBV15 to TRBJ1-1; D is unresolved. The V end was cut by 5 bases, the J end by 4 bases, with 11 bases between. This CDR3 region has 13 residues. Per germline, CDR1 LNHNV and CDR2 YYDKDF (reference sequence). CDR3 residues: CATSGRAVTEAFF. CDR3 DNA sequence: TGTGCCACCAGCGGTAGGGCGGTCACTGAAGCTTTCTTT.

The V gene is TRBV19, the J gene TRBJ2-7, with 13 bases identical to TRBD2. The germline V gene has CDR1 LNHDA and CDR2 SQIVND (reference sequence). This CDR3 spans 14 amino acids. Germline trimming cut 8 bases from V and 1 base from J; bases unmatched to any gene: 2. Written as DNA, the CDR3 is TGTGCCAGTGGGACTAGCGGGATGTCCTACGAGCAGTACTTC. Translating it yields CASGTSGMSYEQYF.

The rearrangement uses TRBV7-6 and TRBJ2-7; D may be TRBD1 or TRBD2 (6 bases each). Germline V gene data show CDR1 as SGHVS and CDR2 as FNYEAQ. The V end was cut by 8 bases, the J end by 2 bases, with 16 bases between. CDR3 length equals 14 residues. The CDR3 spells CASAPGATPYEQYF. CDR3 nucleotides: TGTGCCAGCGCCCCGGGGGCTACACCCTACGAGCAGTACTTC.

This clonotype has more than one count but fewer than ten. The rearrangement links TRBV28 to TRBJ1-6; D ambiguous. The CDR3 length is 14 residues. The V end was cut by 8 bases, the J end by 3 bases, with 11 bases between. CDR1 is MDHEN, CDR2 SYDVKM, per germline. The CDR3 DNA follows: TGTGCCAGCCTTGGGCCGGTCTATAATTCACCCCTCCACTTT. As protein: CASLGPVYNSPLHF.

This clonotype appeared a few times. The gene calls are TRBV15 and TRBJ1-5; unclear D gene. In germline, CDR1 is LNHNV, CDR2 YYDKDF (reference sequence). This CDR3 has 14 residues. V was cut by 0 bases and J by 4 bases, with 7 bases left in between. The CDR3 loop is CATSREVDNQPQHF. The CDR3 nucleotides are TGTGCCACCAGCAGAGAGGTAGATAATCAGCCCCAGCATTTT. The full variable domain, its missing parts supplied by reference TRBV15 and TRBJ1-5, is DAMVIQNPRYQVTQFGKPVTLSCSQTLNHNVMYWYQQKSSQAPKLLFHYYDKDFNNEADTPDNFQSRRPNTSFCFLDIRSPGLGDTAMYLCATSREVDNQPQHFGDGTRLSIL.

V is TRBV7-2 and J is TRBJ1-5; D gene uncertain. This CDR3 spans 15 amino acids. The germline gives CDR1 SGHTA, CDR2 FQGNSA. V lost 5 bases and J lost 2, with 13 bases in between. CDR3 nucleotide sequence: TGTGCCAGCAGCGCCGGACCGATTGGCAATCAGCCCCAGCATTTT. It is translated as CASSAGPIGNQPQHF.

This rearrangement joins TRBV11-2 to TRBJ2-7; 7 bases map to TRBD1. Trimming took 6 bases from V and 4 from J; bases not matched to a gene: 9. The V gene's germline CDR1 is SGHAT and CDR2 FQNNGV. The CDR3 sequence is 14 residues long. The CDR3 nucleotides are TGTGCCAGCAGTCTAGGGACAGACGTTTACGAGCAGTACTTC. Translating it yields CASSLGTDVYEQYF. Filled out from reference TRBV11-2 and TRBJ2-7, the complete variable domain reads EAGVAQSPRYKIIEKRQSVAFWCNPISGHATLYWYQQILGQGPKLLIQFQNNGVVDDSQLPKDRFSAERLKGVDSTLKIQPAKLEDSAVYLCASSLGTDVYEQYFGPGTRLTVT.

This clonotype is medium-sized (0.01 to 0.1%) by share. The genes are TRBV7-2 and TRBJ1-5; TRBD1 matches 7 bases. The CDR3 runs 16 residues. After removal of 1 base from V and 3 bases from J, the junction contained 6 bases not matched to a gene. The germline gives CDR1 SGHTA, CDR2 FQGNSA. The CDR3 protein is CASSLGGTEFNQPQHF. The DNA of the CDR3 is TGTGCCAGCAGCTTAGGAGGGACAGAATTCAATCAGCCCCAGCATTTT.

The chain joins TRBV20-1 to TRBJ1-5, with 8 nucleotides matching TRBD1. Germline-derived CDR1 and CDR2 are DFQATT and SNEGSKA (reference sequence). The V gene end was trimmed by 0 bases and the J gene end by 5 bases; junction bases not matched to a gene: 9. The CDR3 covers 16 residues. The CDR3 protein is CSAREVNRGRYQPQHF. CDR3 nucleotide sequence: TGCAGTGCTAGAGAGGTTAACAGGGGGAGATATCAGCCCCAGCATTTT.

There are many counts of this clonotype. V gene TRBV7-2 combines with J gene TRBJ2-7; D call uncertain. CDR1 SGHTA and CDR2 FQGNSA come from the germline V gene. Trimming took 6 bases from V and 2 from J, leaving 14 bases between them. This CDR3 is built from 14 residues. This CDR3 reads CASSFFGGAYEQYF. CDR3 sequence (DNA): TGTGCCAGCAGTTTCTTTGGCGGCGCCTACGAGCAGTACTTC. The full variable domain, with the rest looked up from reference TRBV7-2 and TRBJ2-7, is GAGVSQSPSNKVTEKGKDVELRCDPISGHTALYWYRQSLGQGLEFLIYFQGNSAPDKSGLPSDRFSAERTGGSVSTLTIQRTQQEDSAVYLCASSFFGGAYEQYFGPGTRLTVT.

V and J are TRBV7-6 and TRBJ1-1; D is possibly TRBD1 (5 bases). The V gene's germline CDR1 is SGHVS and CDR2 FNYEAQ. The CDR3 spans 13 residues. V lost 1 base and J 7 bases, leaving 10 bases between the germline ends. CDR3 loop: CASSLVDGGEAFF. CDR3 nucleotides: TGTGCCAGCAGCTTAGTCGACGGGGGTGAAGCTTTCTTT.

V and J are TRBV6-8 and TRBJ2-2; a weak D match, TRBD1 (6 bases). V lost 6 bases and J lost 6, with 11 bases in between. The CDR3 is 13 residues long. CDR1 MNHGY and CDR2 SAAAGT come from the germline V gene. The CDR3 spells CASSTQGPGELFF. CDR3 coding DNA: TGTGCCAGCAGCACACAGGGTCCCGGGGAGCTGTTTTTT.

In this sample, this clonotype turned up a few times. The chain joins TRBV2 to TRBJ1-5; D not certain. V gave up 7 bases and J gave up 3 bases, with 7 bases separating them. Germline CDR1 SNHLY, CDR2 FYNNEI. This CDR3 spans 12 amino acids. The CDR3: CASNIVNQPQHF. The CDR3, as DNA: TGTGCCAGCAATATAGTCAATCAGCCCCAGCATTTT.

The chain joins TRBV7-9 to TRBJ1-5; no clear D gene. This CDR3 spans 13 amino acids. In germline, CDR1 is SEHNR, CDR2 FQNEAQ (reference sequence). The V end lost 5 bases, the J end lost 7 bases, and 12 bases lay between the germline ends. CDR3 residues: CASSPREEQPQHF. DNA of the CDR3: TGTGCCAGCAGCCCCCGAGAGGAGCAGCCCCAGCATTTT.

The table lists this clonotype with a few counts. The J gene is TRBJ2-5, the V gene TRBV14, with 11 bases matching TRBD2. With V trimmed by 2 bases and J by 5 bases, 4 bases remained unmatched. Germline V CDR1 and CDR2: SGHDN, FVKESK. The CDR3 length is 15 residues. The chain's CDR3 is CASSQTTSGSETQYF. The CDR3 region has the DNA TGTGCCAGCAGCCAAACAACTAGCGGGAGTGAGACCCAGTACTTC.

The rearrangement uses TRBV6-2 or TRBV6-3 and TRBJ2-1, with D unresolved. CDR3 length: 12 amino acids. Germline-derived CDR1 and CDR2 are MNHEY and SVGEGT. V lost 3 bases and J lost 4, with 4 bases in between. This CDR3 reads CASSYEYNEQFF. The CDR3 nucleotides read TGTGCCAGCAGTTATGAGTACAATGAGCAGTTCTTC.

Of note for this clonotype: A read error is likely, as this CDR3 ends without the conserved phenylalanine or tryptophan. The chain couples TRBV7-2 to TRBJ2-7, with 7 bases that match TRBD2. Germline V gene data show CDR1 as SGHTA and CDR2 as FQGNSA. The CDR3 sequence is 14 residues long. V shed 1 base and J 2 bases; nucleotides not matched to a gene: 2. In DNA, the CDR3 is TGTGCCAGCAGCTTAGTAGCGGGCACCTACGAGCAGTACTTA. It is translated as CASSLVAGTYEQYL.

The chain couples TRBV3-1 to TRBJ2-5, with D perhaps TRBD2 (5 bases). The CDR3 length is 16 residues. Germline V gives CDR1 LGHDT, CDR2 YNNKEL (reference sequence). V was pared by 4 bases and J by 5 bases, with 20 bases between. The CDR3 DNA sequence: TGTGCCAGCAGCCCATCTAGTAGCGAAATTTGGGAGACCCAGTACTTC. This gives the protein CASSPSSSEIWETQYF.

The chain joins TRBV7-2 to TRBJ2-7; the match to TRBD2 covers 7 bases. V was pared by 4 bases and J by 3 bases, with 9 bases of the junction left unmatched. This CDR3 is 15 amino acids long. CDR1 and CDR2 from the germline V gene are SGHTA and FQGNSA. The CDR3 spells CASSSFEREGYEQYF. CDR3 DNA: TGTGCCAGCAGCTCTTTCGAGCGGGAAGGCTACGAGCAGTACTTC. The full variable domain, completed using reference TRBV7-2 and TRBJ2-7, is GAGVSQSPSNKVTEKGKDVELRCDPISGHTALYWYRQSLGQGLEFLIYFQGNSAPDKSGLPSDRFSAERTGGSVSTLTIQRTQQEDSAVYLCASSSFEREGYEQYFGPGTRLTVT.

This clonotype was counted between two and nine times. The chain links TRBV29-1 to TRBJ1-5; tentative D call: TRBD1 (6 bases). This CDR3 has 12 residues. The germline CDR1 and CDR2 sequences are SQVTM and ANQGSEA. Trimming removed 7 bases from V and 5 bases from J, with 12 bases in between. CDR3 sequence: CSAMRGDQPQHF. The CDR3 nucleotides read TGCAGCGCAATGAGGGGGGATCAGCCCCAGCATTTT.

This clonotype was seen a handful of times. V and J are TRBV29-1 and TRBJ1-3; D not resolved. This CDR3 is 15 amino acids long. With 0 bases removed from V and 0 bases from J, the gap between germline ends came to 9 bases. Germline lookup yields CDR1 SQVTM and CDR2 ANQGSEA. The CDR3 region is CSVEDGAISGNTIYF. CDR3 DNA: TGCAGCGTTGAAGACGGAGCTATCTCTGGAAACACCATATATTTT.

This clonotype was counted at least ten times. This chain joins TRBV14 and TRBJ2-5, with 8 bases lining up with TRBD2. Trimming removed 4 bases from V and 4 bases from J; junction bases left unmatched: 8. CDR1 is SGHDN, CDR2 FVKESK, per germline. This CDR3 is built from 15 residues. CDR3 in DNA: TGTGCCAGCAGCCTTTCTATAGCGGGAAGAGAGACCCAGTACTTC. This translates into CASSLSIAGRETQYF.

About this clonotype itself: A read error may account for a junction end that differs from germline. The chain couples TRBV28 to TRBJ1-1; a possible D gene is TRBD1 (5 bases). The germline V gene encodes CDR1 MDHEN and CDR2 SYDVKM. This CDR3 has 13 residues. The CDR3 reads CASSLWGTEEAFF. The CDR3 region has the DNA TGTGCCAGCAGTCTATGGGGGACGGAAGAAGCTTTCTTT.